The entry that follows covers one T cell receptor beta chain sequence. Antigen specificity is unknown. The CDR3 spans 16 residues. V dropped 1 base and J dropped 3 bases, with 13 bases sitting between them. Per germline, CDR1 SEHNR and CDR2 FQNEAQ (reference sequence). TCRdb keeps only in-frame clones here, not all; method: immunoSEQ multiplex PCR. Here the sample spans about 75,000 clones, around 90% being singletons. The sample comes from a study of OX40 agonist ivuxolimab in advanced cancers. The wider study: From 23 to 79 years was the age range, with a mean of around 57 years, and around 84% were male. Study-level findings and limits: CD8+ T cells averaged more expanded clones than CD4+.

The sequences come from CD4+ or CD8+ T cells sorted from blood, collected in a trial of the OX40 agonist ivuxolimab. The clonotype was recovered from an adult with an advanced solid tumor such as melanoma, head and neck, liver or kidney cancer. This rearrangement joins TRBV7-9 to TRBJ2-1; possibly TRBD2 for D (6 bases). The CDR3 loop is CASSLVVTSVYNEQFF. DNA for the CDR3: TGTGCCAGCAGCTTAGTTGTGACTAGTGTCTACAATGAGCAGTTCTTC.